Listed below are T cell receptor beta chains from one sample, sequenced in a study of CD8 T cells in ankylosing spondylitis. TCRdb called the 5' RACE reads again in MiXCR, with one record for every CDR3 protein. The repertoire consists of more than 500,000 distinct CDR3 sequences, with approximately 5% occurring once and the leading ten covering 3.5%. Sequencing was done on a sample of blood, either unsorted or a sorted T cell fraction (not recorded which). The receptor set was obtained from a male donor with ankylosing spondylitis. CDR3s include the opening cysteine and the closing phenylalanine or tryptophan. Fields, in order: J gene, V gene, D gene, clone size, CDR3 protein, CDR3 DNA. D genes are given only for firm matches. Clone size, where shown, is once, few, many, or a class for clones that have expanded.

J: TRBJ2-1; V: TRBV24-1; D: -; size: many; CDR3: CATSDFFGGNNEQFF; DNA: TGTGCCACCAGTGATTTCTTCGGGGGAAACAATGAGCAGTTCTTC
J: TRBJ2-3; V: TRBV7-8; D: -; size: many; CDR3: CASSLVVGGTDTQYF; DNA: TGTGCCAGCAGCTTAGTGGTGGGGGGCACAGATACGCAGTATTTT
J: TRBJ2-1; V: TRBV7-9; D: -; size: many; CDR3: CASSREENYNEQFF; DNA: TGTGCCAGCAGCAGGGAAGAAAACTACAATGAGCAGTTCTTC
J: TRBJ1-1; V: TRBV29-1; D: -; size: many; CDR3: CSVEELVTEAFF; DNA: TGCAGCGTTGAAGAATTAGTCACTGAAGCTTTCTTT
J: TRBJ2-3; V: TRBV20-1; D: TRBD2; size: many; CDR3: CSGLAGRTDTQYF; DNA: TGCAGTGGACTAGCGGGACGCACAGATACGCAGTATTTT
J: TRBJ2-2; V: TRBV29-1; D: -; size: few; CDR3: CSVEGIGTGELFF; DNA: TGCAGCGTTGAGGGCATAGGCACCGGGGAGCTGTTTTTT
J: TRBJ1-1; V: TRBV5-1; D: -; size: many; CDR3: CASSLDMALNTEAFF; DNA: TGCGCCAGCAGCTTGGATATGGCCCTGAACACTGAAGCTTTCTTT
J: TRBJ2-2; V: TRBV12-3/TRBV12-4; D: TRBD1; size: many; CDR3: CASRTGTVTGELFF; DNA: TGTGCCAGCAGGACCGGGACAGTCACCGGGGAGCTGTTTTTT
J: TRBJ2-7; V: TRBV29-1; D: -; size: many; CDR3: CSVPGRGQKGYEQYF; DNA: TGCAGCGTCCCCGGCAGGGGCCAAAAAGGCTACGAGCAGTACTTC
J: TRBJ2-7; V: TRBV5-1; D: TRBD2; size: many; CDR3: CASSLGTSDPEEQYF; DNA: TGCGCCAGCAGCTTGGGCACTAGCGACCCGGAGGAGCAGTACTTC
J: TRBJ1-6; V: TRBV6-2/TRBV6-3; D: -; size: many; CDR3: CASSRRTVDNSPLHF; DNA: TGTGCCAGCAGCCGCCGGACAGTGGATAATTCACCCCTCCACTTT
J: TRBJ1-5; V: TRBV7-8; D: -; size: -; CDR3: CAISLGRDQPQHF; DNA: TGTGCCATCAGCTTAGGGAGGGACCAGCCCCAGCATTTT
J: TRBJ2-5; V: TRBV29-1; D: -; size: many; CDR3: CSVGFGETQYF; DNA: TGCAGCGTTGGTTTCGGAGAGACCCAGTACTTC
J: TRBJ1-1; V: TRBV7-2; D: TRBD1; size: many; CDR3: CASSKQGAAEAFF; DNA: TGTGCCAGCAGCAAACAGGGGGCTGCTGAAGCTTTCTTT
J: TRBJ1-4; V: TRBV7-2; D: -; size: -; CDR3: CASSPSGWNEKLFF; DNA: TGTGCCAGCAGCCCCTCGGGGTGGAATGAAAAACTGTTTTTT
J: TRBJ1-1; V: TRBV7-2; D: -; size: many; CDR3: CASSFRRDTEAFF; DNA: TGTGCCAGCAGCTTCAGGAGAGATACTGAAGCTTTCTTT
J: TRBJ1-5; V: TRBV5-6; D: -; size: many; CDR3: CASSLAGWSQHF; DNA: TGTGCCAGCAGCTTGGCCGGCTGGTCCCAGCATTTT
J: TRBJ2-7; V: TRBV11-2; D: -; size: many; CDR3: CASSPLQDIFEQYF; DNA: TGTGCCAGCAGCCCACTACAGGATATTTTCGAGCAGTACTTC
J: TRBJ2-2; V: TRBV4-3; D: -; size: many; CDR3: CASRFSIRGSGELFF; DNA: TGCGCCAGCAGATTTAGTATTCGTGGCTCCGGGGAGCTGTTTTTT
J: TRBJ2-5; V: TRBV7-2; D: -; size: many; CDR3: CASSPRPSETQYF; DNA: TGTGCCAGCAGCCCGAGGCCCAGCGAGACCCAGTACTTC
J: TRBJ2-4; V: TRBV13; D: -; size: -; CDR3: CAISFRRGSSNTNIQYF; DNA: TGTGCCATCAGCTTTAGGCGTGGTAGTTCCAATACAAACATTCAGTACTTC
J: TRBJ2-3; V: TRBV25-1; D: -; size: many; CDR3: CASTPGGTTQYF; DNA: TGTGCCAGCACTCCCGGGGGTACGACGCAGTATTTT
J: TRBJ2-7; V: TRBV6-2/TRBV6-3; D: -; size: -; CDR3: CASRDPGQPYEQYF; DNA: TGTGCCAGCAGGGACCCGGGACAACCATACGAGCAGTACTTC
J: TRBJ2-7; V: TRBV18; D: TRBD1; size: -; CDR3: CASSAGTGGDEQYF; DNA: TGTGCCAGCTCAGCCGGGACAGGGGGAGACGAGCAGTACTTC
J: TRBJ1-5; V: TRBV19; D: TRBD1; size: -; CDR3: CASQDRGISSNQPQHF; DNA: TGTGCCAGTCAGGACAGGGGCATTTCGAGCAATCAGCCCCAGCATTTT
J: TRBJ2-5; V: TRBV5-1; D: -; size: many; CDR3: CASSLSRGFGLETQYF; DNA: TGCGCCAGCAGCTTGAGCAGGGGATTTGGTCTAGAGACCCAGTACTTC
J: TRBJ2-3; V: TRBV6-1; D: -; size: many; CDR3: CASSKPRELAADTQYF; DNA: TGTGCCAGCAGTAAACCCCGTGAACTAGCAGCAGATACGCAGTATTTT
J: TRBJ1-1; V: TRBV7-2; D: -; size: many; CDR3: CASRDSWVTEAFF; DNA: TGTGCCAGCAGGGATAGCTGGGTCACTGAAGCTTTCTTT
J: TRBJ2-3; V: TRBV24-1; D: -; size: few; CDR3: CATSEEWGSTDTQYF; DNA: TGTGCCACCAGTGAGGAATGGGGCAGCACAGATACGCAGTATTTT
J: TRBJ1-2; V: TRBV5-1; D: -; size: many; CDR3: CASSLSPPDGYTF; DNA: TGCGCCAGCAGCTTGTCTCCGCCCGATGGCTACACCTTC
J: TRBJ2-2; V: TRBV4-2; D: -; size: many; CDR3: CASSQVTGNTGELFF; DNA: TGTGCCAGCAGCCAAGTAACCGGGAACACCGGGGAGCTGTTTTTT
J: TRBJ2-5; V: TRBV6-1; D: TRBD1; size: many; CDR3: CASRHGQGAEETQYF; DNA: TGTGCCAGCAGGCACGGACAGGGGGCGGAGGAGACCCAGTACTTC
J: TRBJ1-2; V: TRBV24-1; D: -; size: many; CDR3: CATSPGADGYTF; DNA: TGTGCCACCAGCCCCGGGGCGGACGGCTACACCTTC